These 29 T cell receptor beta chains share one sample of origin, sequenced in a study of diagnostic markers for celiac disease. One entry per CDR3 protein, without DNA, is what TCRdb gives after re-calling the reads. Found here are 1,500 to 2,500 distinct CDR3 sequences; the top ten clones hold about 15%. Sequenced sample: either unsorted cells or a sorted T cell fraction (not recorded which). These receptors came from a human donor. This table probably holds off-target reads from a library built for another chain.

Its frequency marks this clonotype as large. CDR3 residues: CASSLGGGGGNQPQHF. V is TRBV7-2 and J is TRBJ1-5. Germline V lookup: CDR1 SGHTA, CDR2 FQGNSA. The CDR3 covers 16 residues.

J is TRBJ2-1 and V is TRBV7-2. The CDR3 consists of 15 residues. Per germline, CDR1 SGHTA and CDR2 FQGNSA. CDR3 sequence reads: CASGLSKGVYNEQFF.

This chain connects TRBV7-7 to TRBJ2-5; TCRdb outputs TRBD2, but without DNA this stays unchecked. Germline V gene data show CDR1 as SSHAT and CDR2 as FNYEAQ (reference sequence). This CDR3 has 17 residues. The CDR3 is CASSPTSGGASLETQYF.

The chain is built from TRBV20-1 and TRBJ1-1. CDR3 length equals 11 residues. Germline V gene data show CDR1 as DFQATT and CDR2 as SNEGSKA (reference sequence). The CDR3 spells CSAMENTEAFF.

J is TRBJ2-2 and V is TRBV7-2; TCRdb picks TRBD1, but there is no DNA to check that call. Germline V gene data show CDR1 as SGHTA and CDR2 as FQGNSA. This CDR3 has 15 residues. The CDR3 protein is CASSLTGGNTGELFF.

The chain has TRBV7-7 and TRBJ2-3; lacking DNA, the TRBD1 call made by TCRdb goes unchecked. Germline V gives CDR1 SSHAT, CDR2 FNYEAQ (reference sequence). The CDR3 loop spans 13 amino acids. This CDR3 is CASGTGRTDTQYF.

Judged by frequency, this clonotype is large (0.1 to 1%). V gene TRBV20-1 combines with J gene TRBJ2-5; the D call from TCRdb, TRBD2, cannot be confirmed without DNA. Looked up from germline, CDR1 is DFQATT and CDR2 is SNEGSKA (reference sequence). The CDR3 extends over 14 amino acids. The CDR3 region is CSASPAGGQETQYF.

The chain couples TRBV3-1 to TRBJ2-7. This CDR3 has 13 amino acids. The germline gives CDR1 LGHDT, CDR2 YNNKEL (reference sequence). CDR3 loop: CASSQAVGYEQYF.

CDR3 protein: CASSPYQPSWTFF. The chain joins TRBV11-2 to TRBJ1-1. This CDR3 region has 13 residues. Germline CDR1 reads SGHAT; CDR2 reads FQNNGV.

This CDR3 reads CASSVAPAQYF. This rearrangement joins TRBV7-2 to TRBJ2-3; the TRBD1 assignment by TCRdb is unverifiable without DNA. Germline V CDR1 and CDR2: SGHTA, FQGNSA. CDR3 size: 11 residues.

This clonotype is medium-sized by frequency. CDR3: CASSLQGGETQYF. The gene calls are TRBV12-3 or TRBV12-4 and TRBJ2-5; TCRdb picks TRBD1, but there is no DNA to check that call. This CDR3 region has 13 residues.

The CDR3 loop reads CASSLVQGTYEQYF. The chain has TRBV11-3 and TRBJ2-7; the TCRdb call, TRBD1, lacks DNA for checking. Germline CDR1 is SGHNT and CDR2 is YENEEA. This CDR3 contains 14 residues.

J is TRBJ2-1 and V is TRBV7-8. Germline V gene lookup returns CDR1 SGHVS and CDR2 FQNEAQ. The CDR3 spans 15 residues. The CDR3 protein is CASSLSSMAYNEQFF.

This chain uses TRBV29-1 with TRBJ2-3; TCRdb outputs TRBD1, but without DNA this stays unchecked. There are 16 residues in the CDR3. Germline V gene lookup returns CDR1 SQVTM and CDR2 ANQGSEA. CDR3 region: CSVDVGGGRSTDTQYF.

Its frequency marks this clonotype as large. V and J are TRBV28 and TRBJ1-2; TCRdb outputs TRBD1, but without DNA this stays unchecked. This CDR3 is 12 amino acids long. Germline-derived CDR1 and CDR2 are MDHEN and SYDVKM. The CDR3 sequence is CATGAGGYGYTF.

This clonotype registers medium-sized by frequency. The J gene is TRBJ1-1, the V gene TRBV27. CDR1 is MNHEY, CDR2 SMNVEV, per germline (reference sequence). The CDR3 totals 13 residues. The CDR3 is CASRGGWDTEAFF.

V usage is TRBV10-3 and J usage is TRBJ1-1. Looked up from germline, CDR1 is ENHRY and CDR2 is SYGVKD. The CDR3 length is 15 residues. CDR3 amino acids: CASLPGPTRVTEAFF.

This sequence joins TRBV7-2 and TRBJ1-5; TCRdb lists TRBD1, though no DNA is available to test this call. Germline V gene lookup returns CDR1 SGHTA and CDR2 FQGNSA. CDR3 length equals 17 residues. CDR3 region: CASSLAGGGMGNQPQHF. Looking up the rest from reference TRBV7-2 and TRBJ1-5 gives the full variable domain: GAGVSQSPSNKVTEKGKDVELRCDPISGHTALYWYRQSLGQGLEFLIYFQGNSAPDKSGLPSDRFSAERTGGSVSTLTIQRTQQEDSAVYLCASSLAGGGMGNQPQHFGDGTRLSIL.

The chain couples TRBV15 to TRBJ1-5. CDR1 is LNHNV, CDR2 YYDKDF, per germline (reference sequence). This CDR3 comprises 13 residues. The CDR3 loop reads CATSRRSGQPQHF.

The chain links TRBV3-1 to TRBJ1-2; TCRdb selects TRBD1, and the lack of DNA leaves this call unchecked. Germline-derived CDR1 and CDR2 are LGHDT and YNNKEL (reference sequence). This CDR3 is built from 15 residues. This chain's CDR3 is CASSQAEKTGHGYTF.

V gene TRBV19 combines with J gene TRBJ2-1; no DNA is available, so the TRBD1 call from TCRdb remains unchecked. The germline V gene encodes CDR1 LNHDA and CDR2 SQIVND (reference sequence). The length of the CDR3 is 13 residues. CDR3 sequence: CASRGTLQGTQFF.

The chain is built from TRBV7-2 and TRBJ1-6; TCRdb returns TRBD1, unconfirmable since there is no DNA. The CDR3 has 16 amino acids. Germline CDR1 and CDR2: SGHTA and FQGNSA. The CDR3 sequence: CASSLATPRTGGPLHF.

This chain uses TRBV3-1 with TRBJ1-1. The V gene's germline CDR1 is LGHDT and CDR2 YNNKEL (reference sequence). The CDR3 runs to 14 residues. CDR3 protein: CASSLGRLGTEAFF. Full variable domain (outside the CDR3, taken from reference TRBV3-1 and TRBJ1-1): DTAVSQTPKYLVTQMGNDKSIKCEQNLGHDTMYWYKQDSKKFLKIMFSYNNKELIINETVPNRFSPKSPDKAHLNLHINSLELGDSAVYFCASSLGRLGTEAFFGQGTRLTVV.

The chain employs TRBV7-3 and TRBJ2-3; TCRdb's D gene call, TRBD2, goes unchecked for lack of DNA. CDR3 size: 15 residues. The germline V gene has CDR1 SGHTA and CDR2 FQGTGA. CDR3 sequence reads: CASSLRQGGMVTQYF.

Its frequency marks this clonotype as large. The J gene is TRBJ2-7, the V gene TRBV7-2; TCRdb names TRBD2, which stays unverified in the absence of DNA. This CDR3 contains 11 residues. CDR1 is SGHTA, CDR2 FQGNSA, per germline. CDR3 protein: CASARADEQYF.

This chain connects TRBV7-9 to TRBJ2-5; TCRdb indicates TRBD2, and absent DNA this call remains unverified. This CDR3 region has 14 residues. Germline V lookup: CDR1 SEHNR, CDR2 FQNEAQ (reference sequence). The CDR3 protein is CASSSWTSGETQYF. The full variable domain, completed using reference TRBV7-9 and TRBJ2-5, is DTGVSQNPRHKITKRGQNVTFRCDPISEHNRLYWYRQTLGQGPEFLTYFQNEAQLEKSRLLSDRFSAERPKGSFSTLEIQRTEQGDSAMYLCASSSWTSGETQYFGPGTRLLVL.

This clonotype registers large by frequency. The chain is built from TRBV7-8 and TRBJ2-3. Germline CDR1 SGHVS, CDR2 FQNEAQ. This CDR3 region has 12 residues. The chain's CDR3 is CASSSRTDTQYF.

The chain employs TRBV19 and TRBJ1-5. This CDR3 region has 13 residues. In germline, CDR1 is LNHDA, CDR2 SQIVND (reference sequence). Here the CDR3 reads CASSSHDGQPQHF.

This rearrangement joins TRBV29-1 to TRBJ2-1. CDR1 is SQVTM, CDR2 ANQGSEA, per germline. The CDR3 has 15 amino acids. The CDR3: CSVGESPRKNNEQFF.